These T cell receptor beta chains were read from a single sample in a study of T cell responses to AZD1222 COVID-19 vaccine. Clones were sequenced by immunoSEQ multiplex PCR, and TCRdb holds only the in-frame ones, with some missing. The data contain some 130,000 clones, around 90% of them singletons. Sequencing was performed on peripheral blood, taken on day 0 of AZD1222 vaccination. These TCRs come from an adult in good health. The CDR3 runs from the conserved cysteine through the conserved F or W. The D gene is left open where the match is weak. Not all rows give a size; the values are once, few, many and, for expanded clones, a class.

TRBJ1-1 . TRBD1 TRBV18 TGTGCCAGCTCACCAAAACGTACAGGGGGCGATTCCGGCACTGAAGCTTTCTTT CASSPKRTGGDSGTEAFF
TRBJ2-7 . TRBD2 TRBV19 TGTGCCAGTAGTCCTCGGACTAGCGGGAGAGCGGGCTACGAGCAGTACTTC CASSPRTSGRAGYEQYF
TRBJ2-4 . . TRBV18 TGTGCCAGCTCACCAAACAGGGCCAAAAACATTCAGTACTTC CASSPNRAKNIQYF
TRBJ2-7 . . TRBV25-1 TGTGCCAGCAGTGTACAGTACGAGCAGTACTTC CASSVQYEQYF
TRBJ2-4 . TRBD2 TRBV19 TGTGCCAGTAGTATGGCCTCTGGGACTAGCGCTGGGGAAAACATTCAGTACTTC CASSMASGTSAGENIQYF
TRBJ1-2 . . TRBV9 TGTGCCAGCAGCACAAACGGGCCCCACTATGGCTACACCTTC CASSTNGPHYGYTF
TRBJ2-2 . . TRBV3-1/TRBV3-2 TGTGCCAGCAGCCAAGACTGGGGGAAGGACACCGGGGAGCTGTTTTTT CASSQDWGKDTGELFF
TRBJ1-1 . TRBD1 TRBV27 TGTGCCAGCAGTCCCCGGACAGGGAGACAGAACACTGAAGCTTTCTTT CASSPRTGRQNTEAFF
TRBJ2-7 . . TRBV4-3 TGCGCCAGCAGCCAAGATATCATCGGGCCCTGGGAGCAGTACTTC CASSQDIIGPWEQYF
TRBJ2-5 . . TRBV19 TGTGCCAGTAGTATAGGCCGGCAGCAAGAGACCCAGTACTTC CASSIGRQQETQYF
TRBJ1-2 once TRBD1 TRBV10-3 TGTGCCATCAGTGACCCCATAGCCGGGACAGACTATGGCTACACCTTC CAISDPIAGTDYGYTF
TRBJ1-5 once . TRBV28 TGTGCCAGCATCGGACGCAGGGCCGGAGATCAGCCCCAGCATTTT CASIGRRAGDQPQHF
TRBJ2-7 . . TRBV20-1 TGCAGTGCCGGGACCGCTTTCGAGCAGTACTTC CSAGTAFEQYF
TRBJ1-1 . . TRBV28 TGTGCCAGCAGCCCACAGGGAGGGTCGGACACTGAAGCTTTCTTT CASSPQGGSDTEAFF
TRBJ1-5 . . TRBV29-1 TGCAGCGATATCTCGGATGGGCGCCAGCATTTT CSDISDGRQHF
TRBJ1-1 . . TRBV27 TGTGCCAGCAGTTTAGGCCGGGGAACTGAAGCTTTCTTT CASSLGRGTEAFF
TRBJ1-1 . . TRBV7-9 TGTGCCAGCAGCTCCACAGGACCCATTTCCACTGAAGCTTTCTTT CASSSTGPISTEAFF
TRBJ1-2 . TRBD1 TRBV28 TGTGCCAGCAGCGAACAGGGGATCTATGGCTACACCTTC CASSEQGIYGYTF
TRBJ1-4 . TRBD1 TRBV7-9 TGTGCCAGCAGCTTAGGGACAGGAATTAATGAAAAACTGTTTTTT CASSLGTGINEKLFF
TRBJ1-5 . TRBD1 TRBV19 TGTGCCAGTAGTTCCGGGACAGGGGGCTATAGCAATCAGCCCCAGCATTTT CASSSGTGGYSNQPQHF
TRBJ1-1 . TRBD1 TRBV19 TGTGCCAGTAGGAAGACAGGGTCATCTGAAGCTTTCTTT CASRKTGSSEAFF
TRBJ2-7 . TRBD1 TRBV4-1 TGCGCCAGCAGCCAAGATAACAGGGGGCACGAGCAGTACTTC CASSQDNRGHEQYF
TRBJ2-2 . TRBD1 TRBV3-1/TRBV3-2 TGTGCCAGCAGCAACCGACAGGGATCGTCCGGGAGGGAGCTGTTTTTT CASSNRQGSSGRELFF
TRBJ1-3 . . TRBV27 TGTGCCAGCAGTCCCGACGCATACTACTCTGGAAACACCATATATTTT CASSPDAYYSGNTIYF
TRBJ1-4 . . TRBV4-3 TGCGCCAGCAGCCCCGGGCGAAATGAAAAACTGTTTTTT CASSPGRNEKLFF
TRBJ1-2 . TRBD1 TRBV19 TGTGCCATCCGAGGACAGGGGCGAAGAGGGGACTATGGCTACACCTTC CAIRGQGRRGDYGYTF
TRBJ2-4 . TRBD1 TRBV4-1 TGCGCCAGCAGCCAAGATGGGGGACAGGGAAACATTCAGTACTTC CASSQDGGQGNIQYF
TRBJ1-1 . . TRBV28 TGTGCCAGCAGCTACAGGTCGACTGAAGCTTTCTTT CASSYRSTEAFF
TRBJ2-3 once . TRBV7-2 TGTGCCAGCAGCTTACGACGGGACTCGAATACGCAGTATTTT CASSLRRDSNTQYF
TRBJ1-1 . . TRBV7-2 TGTGCCAGCAGCTCGGGAAGACAGAGACCTAACACTGAAGCTTTCTTT CASSSGRQRPNTEAFF
TRBJ1-4 . . TRBV5-1 TGCGCCAGCAGCTTGAACGGGGGTGCTAATGAAAAACTGTTTTTT CASSLNGGANEKLFF
TRBJ2-7 . . TRBV4-2 TGTGCCAGCAGCCTAGAGAGGCCTAGCGACGAGCAGTACTTC CASSLERPSDEQYF
TRBJ1-4 . TRBD1 TRBV7-2 TGTGCCAGCAGCCCCGGGGACAGGGCCCGGGAGGAAAAACTGTTTTTT CASSPGDRAREEKLFF
TRBJ2-7 . . TRBV7-9 TGTGCCAGCAGCTTAGCACGGGCCCCGTTACAGAGGTACTTC CASSLARAPLQRYF
TRBJ1-2 . . TRBV11-2 TGTGCCAGCAGCACTCGGACAGCCCGTTATGGCTACACCTTC CASSTRTARYGYTF
TRBJ1-1 . . TRBV12-5 TGTGCTAGTGGTTTGAGGGCCCTCACGGTCCGCTTGGACACTGAAGCTTTCTTT CASGLRALTVRLDTEAFF
TRBJ2-6 . . TRBV5-4 TGTGCCAGCAGCTTGCCGAACGGTGGGGCCAACGTCCTGACTTTC CASSLPNGGANVLTF
TRBJ2-3 . TRBD1 TRBV6-5 TGTGCCAGCGGGAGGACAGGGGGTACAGATACGCAGTATTTT CASGRTGGTDTQYF
TRBJ2-2 . . TRBV10-3 TGTGCCATCAGTGACCATGTACTAACCAAGAAGAACACCGGGGAGCTGTTTTTT CAISDHVLTKKNTGELFF
TRBJ2-7 . . TRBV28 TGTGCCACCGAGCGGCAGGGTCCCTACGAGCAGTACTTC CATERQGPYEQYF
TRBJ1-4 . . TRBV12-3/TRBV12-4 TGTGCCAGCAGTTTGGGATGGGGCGAAAAACTGTTTTTT CASSLGWGEKLFF
TRBJ2-2 few TRBD1 TRBV5-1 TGCGCCAGCAGCTCCTCCGGGACAGGGACCGGGGAGCTGTTTTTT CASSSSGTGTGELFF
TRBJ2-3 . . TRBV6-4 TGTGCCAGCAGTGTGGTGGGAGGAACAGATACGCAGTATTTT CASSVVGGTDTQYF
TRBJ2-7 . . TRBV6-1 TGTGCCAGCAGTGAAGCGGGATATTACGAGCAGTACTTC CASSEAGYYEQYF
TRBJ1-1 once . TRBV4-1 TGCGCCAGCAGCCAAGATCAGGAAGTGGGCACTGAAGCTTTCTTT CASSQDQEVGTEAFF
TRBJ1-2 . . TRBV5-1 TGCGCCAGCAGACAAGGATCACTGGGAGTGGGAAACTATGGCTACACCTTC CASRQGSLGVGNYGYTF
TRBJ2-5 . TRBD2 TRBV7-8 TGTGCCAGCACCGGATTAGCGGGAGGTCACCAAGAGACCCAGTACTTC CASTGLAGGHQETQYF
TRBJ2-3 . . TRBV28 TGTGCCAGCAGCCGACAGTCCTATGGCCGTAGCACAGATACGCAGTATTTT CASSRQSYGRSTDTQYF
TRBJ2-7 . TRBD1 TRBV29-1 TGCAGCGTTAATCCAGGGGGTTACGAGCAGTACTTC CSVNPGGYEQYF
TRBJ1-1 . . TRBV5-6 TGTGCCAGCAGCTTATACAGGAGCAACACTGAAGCTTTCTTT CASSLYRSNTEAFF
TRBJ2-1 . TRBD2 TRBV7-9 TGTGCCAGCAGCTTAGGACTAGCGGGAGCTCATGAGCAGTTCTTC CASSLGLAGAHEQFF
TRBJ1-1 . TRBD1 TRBV11-3 TGTGCCAGCAGCTCCAATGGGGACAGGGTTTTTGGCACTGAAGCTTTCTTT CASSSNGDRVFGTEAFF
TRBJ2-7 medium-sized . TRBV4-2 TGTGCCAGCAGCCGGACCCCCTACGAGCAGTACTTC CASSRTPYEQYF
TRBJ1-1 . . TRBV7-2 TGTGCCAGCAGCACCCGGGGTAAACAGATTAACACTGAAGCTTTCTTT CASSTRGKQINTEAFF